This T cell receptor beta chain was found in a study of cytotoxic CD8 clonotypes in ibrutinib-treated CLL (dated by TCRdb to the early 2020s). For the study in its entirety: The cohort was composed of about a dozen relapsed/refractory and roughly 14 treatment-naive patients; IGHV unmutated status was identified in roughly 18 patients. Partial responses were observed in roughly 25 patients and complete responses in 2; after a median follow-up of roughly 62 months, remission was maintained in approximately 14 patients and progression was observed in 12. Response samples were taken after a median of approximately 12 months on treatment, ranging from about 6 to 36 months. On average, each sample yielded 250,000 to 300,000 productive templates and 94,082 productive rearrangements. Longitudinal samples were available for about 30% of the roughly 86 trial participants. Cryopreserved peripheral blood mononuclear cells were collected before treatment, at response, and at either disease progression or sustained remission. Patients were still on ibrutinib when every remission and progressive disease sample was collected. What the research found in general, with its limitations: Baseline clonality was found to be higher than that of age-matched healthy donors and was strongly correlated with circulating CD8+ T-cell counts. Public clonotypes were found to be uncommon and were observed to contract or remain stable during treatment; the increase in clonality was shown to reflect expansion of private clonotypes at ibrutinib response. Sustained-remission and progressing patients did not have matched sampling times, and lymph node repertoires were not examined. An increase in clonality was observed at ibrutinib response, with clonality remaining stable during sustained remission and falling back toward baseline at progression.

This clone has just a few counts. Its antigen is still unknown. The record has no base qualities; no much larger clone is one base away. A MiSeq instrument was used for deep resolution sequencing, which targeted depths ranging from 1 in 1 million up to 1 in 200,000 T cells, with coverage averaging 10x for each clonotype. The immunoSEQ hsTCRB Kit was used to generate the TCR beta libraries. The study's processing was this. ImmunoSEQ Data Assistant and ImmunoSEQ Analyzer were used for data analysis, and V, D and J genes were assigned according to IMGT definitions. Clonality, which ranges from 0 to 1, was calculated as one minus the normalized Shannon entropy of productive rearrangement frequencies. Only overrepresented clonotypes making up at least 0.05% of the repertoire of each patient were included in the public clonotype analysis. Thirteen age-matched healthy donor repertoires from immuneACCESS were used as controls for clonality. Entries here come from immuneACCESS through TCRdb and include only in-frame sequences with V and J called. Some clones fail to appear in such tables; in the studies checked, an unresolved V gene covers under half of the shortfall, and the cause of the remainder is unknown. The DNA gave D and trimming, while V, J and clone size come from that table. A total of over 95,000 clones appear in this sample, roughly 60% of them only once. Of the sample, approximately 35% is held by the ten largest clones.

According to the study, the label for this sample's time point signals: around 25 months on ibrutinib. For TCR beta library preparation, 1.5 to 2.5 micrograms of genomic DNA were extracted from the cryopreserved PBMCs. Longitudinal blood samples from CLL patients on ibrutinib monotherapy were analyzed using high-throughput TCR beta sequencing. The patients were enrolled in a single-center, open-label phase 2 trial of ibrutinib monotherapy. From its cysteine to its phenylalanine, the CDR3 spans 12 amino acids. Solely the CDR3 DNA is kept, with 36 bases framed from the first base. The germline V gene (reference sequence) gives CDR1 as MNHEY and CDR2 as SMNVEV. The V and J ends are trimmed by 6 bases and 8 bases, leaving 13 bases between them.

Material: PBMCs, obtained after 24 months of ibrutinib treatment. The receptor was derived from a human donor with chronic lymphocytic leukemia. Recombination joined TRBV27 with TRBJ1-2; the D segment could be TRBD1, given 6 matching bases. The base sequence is TGTGCCAGCAGAGGGGGATCGCGCGGCTACACCTTC. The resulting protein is CASRGGSRGYTF.